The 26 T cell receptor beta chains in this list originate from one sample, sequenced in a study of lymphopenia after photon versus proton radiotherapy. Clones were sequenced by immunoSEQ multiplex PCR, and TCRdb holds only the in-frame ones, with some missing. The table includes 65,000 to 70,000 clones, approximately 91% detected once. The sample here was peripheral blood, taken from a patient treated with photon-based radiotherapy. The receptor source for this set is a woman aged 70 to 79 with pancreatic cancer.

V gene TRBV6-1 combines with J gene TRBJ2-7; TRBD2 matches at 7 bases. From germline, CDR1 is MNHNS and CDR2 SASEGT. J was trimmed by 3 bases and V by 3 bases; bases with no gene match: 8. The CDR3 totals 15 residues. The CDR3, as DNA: TGTGCCAGCAGTGAGGGACTCGGGAGGTTCTACGAGCAGTACTTC. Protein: CASSEGLGRFYEQYF.

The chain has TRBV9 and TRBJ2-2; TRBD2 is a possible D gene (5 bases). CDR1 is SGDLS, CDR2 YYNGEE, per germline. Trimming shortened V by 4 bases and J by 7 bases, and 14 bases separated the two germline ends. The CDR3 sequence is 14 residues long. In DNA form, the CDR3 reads TGTGCCAGCAGCTCAGCGACCCGGGGCGGGGAGCTGTTTTTT. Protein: CASSSATRGGELFF.

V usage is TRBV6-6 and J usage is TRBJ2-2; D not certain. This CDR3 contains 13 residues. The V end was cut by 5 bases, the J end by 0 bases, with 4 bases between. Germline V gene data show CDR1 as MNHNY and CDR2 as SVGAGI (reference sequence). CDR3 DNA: TGTGCCAGCAGTCCACCGAACACCGGGGAGCTGTTTTTT. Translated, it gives CASSPPNTGELFF.

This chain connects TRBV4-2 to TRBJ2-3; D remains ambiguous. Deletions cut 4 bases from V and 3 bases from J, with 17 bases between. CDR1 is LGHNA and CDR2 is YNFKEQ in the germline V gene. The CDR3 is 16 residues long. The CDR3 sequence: CASSPLGEVGTDTQYF. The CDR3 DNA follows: TGTGCCAGCAGCCCGCTTGGAGAGGTAGGGACAGATACGCAGTATTTT.

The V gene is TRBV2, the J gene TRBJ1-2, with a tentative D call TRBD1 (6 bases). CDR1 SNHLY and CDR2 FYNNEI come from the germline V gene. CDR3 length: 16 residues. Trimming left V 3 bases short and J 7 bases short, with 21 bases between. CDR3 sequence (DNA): TGTGCCAGCAGTGATAGTGGTAGGGGGGCAACTGTTGGCTACACCTTC. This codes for CASSDSGRGATVGYTF.

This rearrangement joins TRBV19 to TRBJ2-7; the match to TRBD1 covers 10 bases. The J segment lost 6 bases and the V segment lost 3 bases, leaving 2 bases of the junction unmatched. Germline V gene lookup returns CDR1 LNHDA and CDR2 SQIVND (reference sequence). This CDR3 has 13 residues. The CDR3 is CASSMGTGAEQYF. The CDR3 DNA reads TGTGCCAGTAGTATGGGGACAGGGGCCGAGCAGTACTTC.

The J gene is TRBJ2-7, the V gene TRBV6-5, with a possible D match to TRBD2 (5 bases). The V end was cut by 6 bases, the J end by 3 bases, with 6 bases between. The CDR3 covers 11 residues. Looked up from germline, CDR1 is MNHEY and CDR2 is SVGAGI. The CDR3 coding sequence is TGTGCCAGCAGGGGGAGCTACGAGCAGTACTTC. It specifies CASRGSYEQYF.

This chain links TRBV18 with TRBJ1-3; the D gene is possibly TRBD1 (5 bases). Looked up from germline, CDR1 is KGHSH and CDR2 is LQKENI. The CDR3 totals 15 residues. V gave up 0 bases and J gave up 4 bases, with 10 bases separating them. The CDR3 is CASSPPARVGNTIYF. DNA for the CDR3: TGTGCCAGCTCACCACCGGCCAGGGTCGGAAACACCATATATTTT.

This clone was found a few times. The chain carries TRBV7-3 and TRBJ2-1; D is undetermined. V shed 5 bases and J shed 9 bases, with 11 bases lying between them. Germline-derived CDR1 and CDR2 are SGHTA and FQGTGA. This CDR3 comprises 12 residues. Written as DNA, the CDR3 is TGTGCCAGCAGCCGCACAGCGAGTGAGCAGTTCTTC. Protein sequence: CASSRTASEQFF.

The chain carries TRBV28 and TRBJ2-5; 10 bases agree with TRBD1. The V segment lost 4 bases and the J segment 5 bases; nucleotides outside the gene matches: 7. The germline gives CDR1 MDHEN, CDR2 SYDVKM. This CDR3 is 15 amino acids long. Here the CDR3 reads CASSSQTGGGETQYF. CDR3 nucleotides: TGTGCCAGCAGTTCCCAGACAGGGGGCGGGGAGACCCAGTACTTC.

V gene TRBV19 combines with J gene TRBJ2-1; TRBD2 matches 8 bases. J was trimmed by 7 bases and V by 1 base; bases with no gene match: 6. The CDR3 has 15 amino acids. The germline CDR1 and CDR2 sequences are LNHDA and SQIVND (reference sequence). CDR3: CASSIVLAGPNEQFF. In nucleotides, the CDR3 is TGTGCCAGTAGTATAGTTTTAGCGGGACCTAATGAGCAGTTCTTC.

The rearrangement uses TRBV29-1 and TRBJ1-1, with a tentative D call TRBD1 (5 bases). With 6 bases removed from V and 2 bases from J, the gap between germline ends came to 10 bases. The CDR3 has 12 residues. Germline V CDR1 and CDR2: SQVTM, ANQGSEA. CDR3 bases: TGCAGCGTCTGTCAGGGCAACACTGAAGCTTTCTTT. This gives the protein CSVCQGNTEAFF.

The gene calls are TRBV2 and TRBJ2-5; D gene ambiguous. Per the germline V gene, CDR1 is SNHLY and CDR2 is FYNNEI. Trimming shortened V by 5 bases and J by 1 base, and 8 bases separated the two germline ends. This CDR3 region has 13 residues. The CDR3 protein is CASSRQSQETQYF. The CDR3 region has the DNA TGTGCCAGCAGTCGGCAGAGCCAAGAGACCCAGTACTTC.

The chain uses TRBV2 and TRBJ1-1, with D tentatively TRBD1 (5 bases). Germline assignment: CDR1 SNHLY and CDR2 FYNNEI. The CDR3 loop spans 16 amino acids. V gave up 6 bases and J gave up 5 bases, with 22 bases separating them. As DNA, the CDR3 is TGTGCCAGCAGCGAAAGGACACGGATTCGCCAGACTGAAGCTTTCTTT. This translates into CASSERTRIRQTEAFF.

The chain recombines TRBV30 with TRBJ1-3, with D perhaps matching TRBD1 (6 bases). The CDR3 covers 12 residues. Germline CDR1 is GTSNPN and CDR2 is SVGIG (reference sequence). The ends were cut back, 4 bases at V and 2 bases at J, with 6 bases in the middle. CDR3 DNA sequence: TGTGCCTGGAACAGGGCTGGAAACACCATATATTTT. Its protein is CAWNRAGNTIYF.

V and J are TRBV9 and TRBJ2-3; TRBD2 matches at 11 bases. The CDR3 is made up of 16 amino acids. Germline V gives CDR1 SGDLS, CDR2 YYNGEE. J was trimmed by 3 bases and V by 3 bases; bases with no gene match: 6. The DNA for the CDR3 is TGTGCCAGCAGCGCCACTAGCGGGAGTAAGACAGATACGCAGTATTTT. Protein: CASSATSGSKTDTQYF.

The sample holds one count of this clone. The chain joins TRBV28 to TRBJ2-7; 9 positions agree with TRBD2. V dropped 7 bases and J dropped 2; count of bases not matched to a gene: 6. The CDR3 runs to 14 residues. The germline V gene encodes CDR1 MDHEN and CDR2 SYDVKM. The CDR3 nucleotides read TGTGCCAGCACCTGGGGCGGGAGGGCCTACGAGCAGTACTTC. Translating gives CASTWGGRAYEQYF.

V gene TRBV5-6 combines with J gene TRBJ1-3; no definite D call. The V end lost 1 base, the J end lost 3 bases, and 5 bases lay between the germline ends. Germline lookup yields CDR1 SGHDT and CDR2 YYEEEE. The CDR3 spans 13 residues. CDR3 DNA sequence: TGTGCCAGCAGCTTGCAGAGTGGAAACACCATATATTTT. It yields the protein CASSLQSGNTIYF.

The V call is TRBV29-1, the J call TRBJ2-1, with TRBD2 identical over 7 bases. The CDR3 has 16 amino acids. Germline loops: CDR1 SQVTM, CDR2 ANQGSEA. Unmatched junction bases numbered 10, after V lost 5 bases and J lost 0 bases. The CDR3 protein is CSVRLAELSSYNEQFF. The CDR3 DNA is TGCAGCGTTCGTCTAGCGGAACTAAGCTCCTACAATGAGCAGTTCTTC.

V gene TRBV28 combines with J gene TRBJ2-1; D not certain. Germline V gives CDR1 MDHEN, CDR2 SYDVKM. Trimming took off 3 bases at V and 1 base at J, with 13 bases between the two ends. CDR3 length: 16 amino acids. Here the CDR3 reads CASSFETSPSYNEQFF. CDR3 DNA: TGTGCCAGCAGTTTCGAAACCAGCCCGTCCTACAATGAGCAGTTCTTC. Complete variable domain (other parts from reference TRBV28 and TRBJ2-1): DVKVTQSSRYLVKRTGEKVFLECVQDMDHENMFWYRQDPGLGLRLIYFSYDVKMKEKGDIPEGYSVSREKKERFSLILESASTNQTSMYLCASSFETSPSYNEQFFGPGTRLTVL.

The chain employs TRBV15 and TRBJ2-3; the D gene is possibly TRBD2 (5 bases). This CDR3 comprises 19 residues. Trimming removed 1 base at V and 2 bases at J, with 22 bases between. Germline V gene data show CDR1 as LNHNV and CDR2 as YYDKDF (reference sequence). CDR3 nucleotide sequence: TGTGCCACCAGCAGAGCATACGGTCTTGAGGGCGTATCCACAGATACGCAGTATTTT. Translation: CATSRAYGLEGVSTDTQYF.

The CDR3 here is CASSLGQGATYEQYF. The DNA for the CDR3 is TGTGCCAGCAGCTTGGGACAGGGAGCTACCTACGAGCAGTACTTC. V and J are TRBV7-6 and TRBJ2-7, with 9 bases fitting TRBD1. Germline V gene sequence: CDR1 SGHVS, CDR2 FNYEAQ. The V gene end was trimmed by 3 bases and the J gene end by 2 bases; junction bases not matched to a gene: 5. This CDR3 region has 15 residues. Complete variable domain (other parts from reference TRBV7-6 and TRBJ2-7): GAGVSQSPRYKVTKRGQDVALRCDPISGHVSLYWYRQALGQGPEFLTYFNYEAQQDKSGLPNDRFSAERPEGSISTLTIQRTEQRDSAMYRCASSLGQGATYEQYFGPGTRLTVT.

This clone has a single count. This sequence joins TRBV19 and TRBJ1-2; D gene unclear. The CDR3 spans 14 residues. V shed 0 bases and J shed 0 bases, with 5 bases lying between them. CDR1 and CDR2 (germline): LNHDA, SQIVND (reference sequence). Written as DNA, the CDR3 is TGTGCCAGTAGTATAGATAGGGCTAACTATGGCTACACCTTC. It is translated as CASSIDRANYGYTF.

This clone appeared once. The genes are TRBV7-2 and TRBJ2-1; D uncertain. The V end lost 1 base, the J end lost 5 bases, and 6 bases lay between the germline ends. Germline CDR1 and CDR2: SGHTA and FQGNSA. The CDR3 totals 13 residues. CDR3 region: CASSLGRDNEQFF. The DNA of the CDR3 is TGTGCCAGCAGCTTAGGTCGGGACAATGAGCAGTTCTTC.

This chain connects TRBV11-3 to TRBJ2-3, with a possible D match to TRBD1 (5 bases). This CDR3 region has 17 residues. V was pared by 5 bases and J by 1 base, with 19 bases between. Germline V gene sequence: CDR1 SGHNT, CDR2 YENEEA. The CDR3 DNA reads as TGTGCCAGCAGCGAATTACAGGCAACGAAATGCACAGATACGCAGTATTTT. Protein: CASSELQATKCTDTQYF.

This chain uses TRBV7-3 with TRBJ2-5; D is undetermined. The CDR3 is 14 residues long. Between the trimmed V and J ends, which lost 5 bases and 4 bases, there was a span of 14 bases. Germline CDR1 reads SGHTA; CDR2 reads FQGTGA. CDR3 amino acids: CASSIGGEGETQYF. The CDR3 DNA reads TGTGCCAGCAGCATAGGTGGGGAAGGAGAGACCCAGTACTTC.